Reported below is one T cell receptor beta chain. Treatment indicated: over 15 received Ad26.COV2.S at low or high dose, single or two shots; roughly five received placebo; per-sample allocation not given. Specimen acquisition occurred on day 63 following the initial vaccine or placebo injection. The V and J ends lost 5 bases and 8 bases respectively, with 12 bases between them. The CDR3 runs to 13 residues. CDR1 is LGHDT and CDR2 is YNNKEL in the germline V gene (reference sequence). These data originate in a study of Ad26.COV2.S vaccination and SARS-CoV-2 variants. Study context: The COV1001 Ad26.COV2.S trial arm included the donor. The authors gave Ad26.COV2.S intramuscularly, either once or twice 56 days apart.

The table came from immunoSEQ multiplex PCR; TCRdb's copy has only in-frame clones and leaves some out. Of fewer than 900,000 clones listed, about 89% are singletons. The sample here was peripheral blood, taken in a trial of Ad26.COV2.S vaccine versus placebo. This receptor was taken from a person aged 18-65 years who received the Ad26.COV2.S COVID-19 vaccine or a placebo. The chain couples TRBV3-1 (or the pseudogene TRBV3-2) to TRBJ1-4; D is ambiguous. This CDR3 reads CASSFRQAEKLFF. The DNA for the CDR3 is TGTGCCAGCAGCTTCCGACAAGCAGAAAAACTGTTTTTT.